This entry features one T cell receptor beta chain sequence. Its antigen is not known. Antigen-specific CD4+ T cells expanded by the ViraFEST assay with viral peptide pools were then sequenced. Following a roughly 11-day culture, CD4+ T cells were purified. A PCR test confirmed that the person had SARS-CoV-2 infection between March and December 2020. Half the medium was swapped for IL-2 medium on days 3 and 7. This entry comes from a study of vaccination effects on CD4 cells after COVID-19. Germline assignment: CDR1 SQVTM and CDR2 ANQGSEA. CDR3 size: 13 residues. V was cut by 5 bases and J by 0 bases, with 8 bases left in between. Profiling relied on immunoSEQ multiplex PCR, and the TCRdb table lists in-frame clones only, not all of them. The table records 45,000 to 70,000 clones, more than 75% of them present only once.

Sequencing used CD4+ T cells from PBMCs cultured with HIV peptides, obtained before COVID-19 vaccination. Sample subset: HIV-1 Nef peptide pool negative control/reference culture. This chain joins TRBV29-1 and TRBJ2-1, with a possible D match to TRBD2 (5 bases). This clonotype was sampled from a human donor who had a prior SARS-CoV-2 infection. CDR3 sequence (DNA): TGCAGCGTTTCCCGGGACTCCTACAATGAGCAGTTCTTC. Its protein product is CSVSRDSYNEQFF.